This is a list of T cell receptor beta chains from one sample in a study of blood T cell repertoires in COVID-19. Sequencing used immunoSEQ multiplex PCR; TCRdb keeps in-frame clones, though not all of them. This table holds 300,000 to 400,000 clones, about nine tenths found once. The sequenced material came from peripheral blood. The origin of the receptors is a woman aged 50 to 60 with COVID-19, enrolled during active disease. Each CDR3 is given with its conserved first and last residue.

>TRBV6-5|TRBJ1-1
CASSKQRNTEAFF
>TRBV7-6|TRBJ2-7
CASSLAGQGSSYEQYF
>TRBV19|TRBJ1-1
CASRSIMNTEAFF
>TRBV7-9|TRBJ2-1
CASSPGTASSYNEQFF
>TRBV5-1|TRBJ2-3
CASSERGTGDTQYF
>TRBV7-9|TRBJ1-4
CASSTLDGLNEKLFF
>TRBV30|TRBJ2-1
CAWSEAGGRFEQFF
>TRBV19|TRBJ2-5
CASSIGRFQETQYF
>TRBV2|TRBJ2-3
CASSESPIPGYRTDTQYF
>TRBV30|TRBJ1-1
CAWSGQGTTEAFF
>TRBV27|TRBJ1-5
CASSLQGRPQHF
>TRBV7-6|TRBJ1-4
CASSPWERSNEKLFF
>TRBV2|TRBJ1-2
CASSPKTGGYTF
>TRBV4-1|TRBJ2-6
CASSQRIREGQAANSGANVLTF
>TRBV5-1|TRBJ2-1
CASSLGAGGPSVEQFF
>TRBV29-1|TRBJ2-5
CSVSRDYSGTQYF
>TRBV7-2|TRBJ1-1
CASSPRVEYTEAFF
>TRBV5-1|TRBJ1-1
CASSYSSGGTEAFF
>TRBV18|TRBJ1-1
CASSPPFATNTEAFF
>TRBV18|TRBJ1-5
CASSPGAVLGDQPQHF
>TRBV7-2|TRBJ2-7
CASNRAASFYEQYF
>TRBV19|TRBJ2-1
CASGDEQFF
>TRBV12-3/TRBV12-4|TRBJ2-1
CASSLGLPNEQFF
>TRBV5-6|TRBJ2-7
CASSLEQGVEQYF
>TRBV6-1|TRBJ2-7
CASSEVPLAGGRGYEQYF
>TRBV3-1/TRBV3-2|TRBJ1-2
CASSHMDTLYGYTF
>TRBV27|TRBJ2-2
CASSQPVLKGARNTGELFF
>TRBV5-4|TRBJ2-5
CASSLAGLAGIQETQYF
>TRBV5-1|TRBJ2-1
CASSLGTANNEQFF
>TRBV4-2|TRBJ1-5
CASSQEGGNNNQPQHF
>TRBV19|TRBJ1-5
CASSGTGGGQPQHF
>TRBV7-3|TRBJ2-3
CASSPEGLAGRADTQYF
>TRBV12-3/TRBV12-4|TRBJ2-1
CASSPGLIHEQFF
>TRBV11-3|TRBJ1-2
CASSPGPGNGYTF
>TRBV5-1|TRBJ2-1
CASSLTGSPYNEQFF
>TRBV11-2|TRBJ2-1
CASSEGSGNYNEQFF
>TRBV5-1|TRBJ1-1
CASRPTGGTEAFF
>TRBV24-1|TRBJ2-3
CATSHGLAGMRPDTQYF
>TRBV18|TRBJ2-7
CASSPSGSSYEQYF
>TRBV7-2|TRBJ1-5
CASSLSVNQPQHF
>TRBV5-6|TRBJ2-2
CASSAGTGWGLFSGELFF
>TRBV7-2|TRBJ2-1
CASSSRAAGGWNEQFF
>TRBV5-1|TRBJ2-7
CASSLEYLQGNEQYF
>TRBV7-8|TRBJ2-7
CASSLAEGGHYYEQYF
>TRBV24-1|TRBJ2-1
CATGFQGGSYNEQFF
>TRBV18|TRBJ2-5
CASSPLPSGRGQETQYF
>TRBV5-1|TRBJ2-2
CASSLSGTNTGELFF
>TRBV28|TRBJ1-1
CASSSAAYRDSNTEAFF
>TRBV4-3|TRBJ2-2
CASSQESGRLAGELFF
>TRBV9|TRBJ2-2
CASSQSASAVGGELFF
>TRBV2|TRBJ2-1
CASIRQGLSEQFF
>TRBV12-3/TRBV12-4|TRBJ1-2
CASRPTGVRGYTF
>TRBV5-4|TRBJ1-4
CASSHRDREKLFF
>TRBV6-6|TRBJ2-7
CASSPGGGPYEQYF
>TRBV3-1/TRBV3-2|TRBJ2-1
CASSPGLAGGAYEQFF
>TRBV18|TRBJ1-6
CASSPVPGYNSPLHF
>TRBV30|TRBJ1-5
CAWSARLNSGGQPQHF
>TRBV9|TRBJ1-1
CASSVDSHTEAFF
>TRBV9|TRBJ2-3
CASSVGTSGVTDTQYF
>TRBV5-1|TRBJ1-1
CASSLRQGGTVEAFF